This T cell receptor beta chain was recovered during a study of OX40 agonist ivuxolimab in advanced cancers. The method was immunoSEQ multiplex PCR; TCRdb's version includes in-frame clones alone and lacks a portion of them. The sample comprises 65,000 to 90,000 clones, approximately 89% of which are singletons, and 0.55% to 0.7% rests with the top ten. The CDR3 runs to 15 residues. The germline gives CDR1 SGHVS, CDR2 FQNEAQ. Trimming left V 7 bases short and J 0 bases short, with 13 bases between. This clone has just one count. The chain uses TRBV7-8 and TRBJ1-5; D call uncertain. The receptor was derived from an adult with an advanced solid tumor such as melanoma, head and neck, liver or kidney cancer. The sample consisted of CD4+ or CD8+ T cells sorted from blood, taken in a trial of the OX40 agonist ivuxolimab. The CDR3 nucleotides are TGTGCCAGCATGGGAGAGGTCGGTAGCAATCAGCCCCAGCATTTT. Amino acid sequence: CASMGEVGSNQPQHF.